What follows are 14 T cell receptor beta chains derived from one specimen sequenced in a study of graft-versus-host responses after intestinal transplantation. Antigen specificity for these receptors is unknown. Method: immunoSEQ multiplex PCR; TCRdb's copy keeps in-frame clones and lacks some. Of about 89,000 clones listed, 85% to 95% are singletons. Here the sequenced sample was unstimulated CD4+ T cells sorted from spleen or lymph node cells, taken before transplant. The receptors here all came from a human donor who was the organ donor for an intestinal transplant.

About this clone itself: The sample holds other DNA sequences that translate to the same CDR3. The V call is TRBV6-5, the J call TRBJ2-7, with 7 positions matching TRBD2. The CDR3 extends over 15 amino acids. Losses at the gene ends were 0 bases for V and 2 bases for J; bases not matched to a gene: 4. Germline V CDR1 and CDR2: MNHEY, SVGAGI. Here the CDR3 reads CASSYSGRETYEQYF. The CDR3 DNA follows: TGTGCCAGCAGTTACTCCGGGCGGGAGACCTACGAGCAGTACTTC.

V usage is TRBV29-1 and J usage is TRBJ2-2; 8 bases map to TRBD1. V was clipped by 7 bases and J by 0 bases; unmatched bases: 4. The CDR3 has 14 amino acids. In germline, CDR1 is SQVTM, CDR2 ANQGSEA. The CDR3: CSGGQAPNTGELFF. The DNA for the CDR3 is TGCAGCGGGGGACAGGCTCCGAACACCGGGGAGCTGTTTTTT.

The chain joins TRBV15 to TRBJ2-7; D not certain. CDR1 is LNHNV and CDR2 is YYDKDF in the germline V gene (reference sequence). With 0 bases removed from V and 4 bases from J, the gap between germline ends came to 10 bases. The CDR3 has 14 amino acids. CDR3 DNA: TGTGCCACCAGCAGAGATCTGGGAAGTTACGAGCAGTACTTC. Amino acids: CATSRDLGSYEQYF.

This clone showed up just a few times. The chain links TRBV5-1 to TRBJ2-2, with 10 bases lining up with TRBD1. Germline assignment: CDR1 SGHRS and CDR2 YFSETQ. CDR3 length: 17 residues. The trim removed 0 bases at V and 6 bases at J, leaving 8 bases unmatched. The CDR3 loop reads CASSLGLDRGRSGELFF. Written as DNA, the CDR3 is TGCGCCAGCAGCTTGGGCCTGGACAGGGGGAGGTCCGGGGAGCTGTTTTTT.

The V gene is TRBV5-1, the J gene TRBJ1-4; TRBD1 is a possible D gene (5 bases). The CDR3 has 14 amino acids. Germline CDR1 reads SGHRS; CDR2 reads YFSETQ. V lost 5 bases and J 7 bases, leaving 15 bases between the germline ends. Written as DNA, the CDR3 is TGCGCCAGCAGGCTCGGGACCAGACTTGAAAAACTGTTTTTT. Protein: CASRLGTRLEKLFF. Drawing the rest from reference TRBV5-1 and TRBJ1-4, the complete variable domain is KAGVTQTPRYLIKTRGQQVTLSCSPISGHRSVSWYQQTPGQGLQFLFEYFSETQRNKGNFPGRFSGRQFSNSRSEMNVSTLELGDSALYLCASRLGTRLEKLFFGSGTQLSVL.

This clone has only one observation. V usage is TRBV6-6 and J usage is TRBJ1-6; 7 positions match TRBD1. The CDR3 runs 14 residues. Germline V gene data show CDR1 as MNHNY and CDR2 as SVGAGI (reference sequence). With V trimmed by 6 bases and J by 6 bases, 5 bases remained unmatched. The CDR3: CASSWDSSNSPLHF. The CDR3 DNA follows: TGTGCCAGCAGCTGGGACAGCTCTAATTCACCCCTCCACTTT.

The J gene is TRBJ2-7, the V gene TRBV7-3; 8 bases are a match to TRBD2. V shed 5 bases and J 7 bases; nucleotides not matched to a gene: 13. Germline V gene data show CDR1 as SGHTA and CDR2 as FQGTGA. There are 15 residues in the CDR3. The chain's CDR3 is CASSGSGTSISEQYF. The CDR3 bases are TGTGCCAGCAGCGGATCCGGGACTAGTATCTCGGAGCAGTACTTC.

This chain connects TRBV7-9 to TRBJ2-3, with 7 bases lining up with TRBD1. CDR3 length equals 17 residues. Per germline, CDR1 SEHNR and CDR2 FQNEAQ (reference sequence). With 5 bases clipped from V and 3 bases from J, the junction kept 14 bases outside the gene matches. The CDR3 DNA follows: TGTGCCAGCAGCGCCCGACAGGGAAATAGAATTACAGATACGCAGTATTTT. Its translation: CASSARQGNRITDTQYF. Based on the CDR3 plus reference TRBV7-9 and TRBJ2-3, the full variable domain is DTGVSQNPRHKITKRGQNVTFRCDPISEHNRLYWYRQTLGQGPEFLTYFQNEAQLEKSRLLSDRFSAERPKGSFSTLEIQRTEQGDSAMYLCASSARQGNRITDTQYFGPGTRLTVL.

The chain employs TRBV5-4 and TRBJ2-5; 10 bases agree with TRBD2. J lost 5 bases, V lost 0 bases, and 13 bases had no gene match. The CDR3 totals 18 residues. Germline V gene lookup returns CDR1 SGHNT and CDR2 YYREEE (reference sequence). The DNA for the CDR3 is TGTGCCAGCAGCTTGGCCAGGTCTAGCGGGGGTCGCGAGGAGACCCAGTACTTC. It translates to CASSLARSSGGREETQYF.

The rearrangement uses TRBV7-2 and TRBJ1-2; TRBD1 matches at 7 bases. This CDR3 has 15 amino acids. The trim removed 2 bases at V and 0 bases at J, leaving 3 bases unmatched. CDR1 SGHTA and CDR2 FQGNSA come from the germline V gene. Here the CDR3 DNA reads TGTGCCAGCAGCTTACAGGGGGGAACTAACTATGGCTACACCTTC. It specifies CASSLQGGTNYGYTF.

V gene TRBV28 combines with J gene TRBJ1-3; no definite D call. The CDR3 sequence is 14 residues long. Trimming took 6 bases from V and 0 from J, leaving 9 bases between them. Germline CDR1 and CDR2: MDHEN and SYDVKM. CDR3 DNA sequence: TGTGCCAGCAGACGACCGGTCTCTGGAAACACCATATATTTT. Translating gives CASRRPVSGNTIYF.

The DNA of the CDR3 is TGTGCCAGCTCACCCAGACCCGTCGGGGAGCAGTTCTTC. Amino acids: CASSPRPVGEQFF. V usage is TRBV18 and J usage is TRBJ2-1; D not resolved. Trimming took 3 bases from V and 10 from J, leaving 13 bases between them. The CDR3 extends over 13 amino acids. Per germline, CDR1 KGHSH and CDR2 LQKENI.

This chain connects TRBV5-1 to TRBJ2-7; 8 positions match TRBD2. V lost 2 bases, J lost 2 bases, and 3 bases stayed unmatched. This CDR3 comprises 14 residues. The germline V gene encodes CDR1 SGHRS and CDR2 YFSETQ. As DNA, the CDR3 is TGCGCCAGCAGCTTACTAGCGGTGGCCTACGAGCAGTACTTC. It codes for CASSLLAVAYEQYF.

The rearrangement links TRBV19 to TRBJ2-6, with D tentatively TRBD1 or TRBD2 (6 bases each). The CDR3 extends over 17 amino acids. The germline CDR1 and CDR2 sequences are LNHDA and SQIVND (reference sequence). V was pared by 1 base and J by 2 bases, with 12 bases between. CDR3 nucleotides: TGTGCCAGTAGTATAGTCCGGGGGCGGCCTGGGGCCAACGTCCTGACTTTC. Amino acids: CASSIVRGRPGANVLTF.